The 8 T cell receptor beta chains given below trace back to one sample, sequenced in a study of control samples from healthy donors and cancer patients. Assay used: immunoSEQ multiplex PCR; TCRdb lists only in-frame clones, some missing. The data show around 130,000 clones, 70% to 90% seen once. Sequenced material: blood. The receptors originated from a man aged 50 or older in good health.

The chain employs TRBV29-1 and TRBJ1-2; D gene ambiguous. The CDR3 contains 12 residues. Germline CDR1 is SQVTM and CDR2 is ANQGSEA. V was shortened by 5 bases and J by 3 bases, with 10 bases between the two germline ends. The CDR3 here is CSVTGSYYGYTF. For the CDR3, the DNA is TGCAGCGTTACGGGGTCTTACTATGGCTACACCTTC.

CDR3 DNA: TGTGCCACCAGTGATTTGCTGGGTACGCAGTATTTT. Translating it yields CATSDLLGTQYF. The chain joins TRBV24-1 to TRBJ2-3; D remains ambiguous. Germline lookup yields CDR1 KGHDR and CDR2 SFDVKD. V was trimmed by 0 bases and J by 8 bases, leaving 5 bases between them. There are 12 residues in the CDR3.

This chain joins TRBV5-1 and TRBJ2-7; D uncertain. Germline CDR1 is SGHRS and CDR2 is YFSETQ. This CDR3 has 14 residues. V was pared by 0 bases and J by 2 bases, with 9 bases between. As DNA, the CDR3 is TGCGCCAGCAGCTTGGAGGCACCCCCCTACGAGCAGTACTTC. It specifies CASSLEAPPYEQYF.

This chain uses TRBV3-1 (or the pseudogene TRBV3-2) with TRBJ1-1; D is unclear. Per germline, CDR1 LGHDT and CDR2 YNNKEL (reference sequence). The length of the CDR3 is 14 residues. V shed 1 base and J shed 2 bases, with 8 bases lying between them. CDR3 DNA sequence: TGTGCCAGCAGCCAAGGGAACAGAAACACTGAAGCTTTCTTT. It translates to CASSQGNRNTEAFF.

In its sample, this clone was seen a few times. This chain joins TRBV7-9 and TRBJ2-7; unclear D gene. Trimming shortened V by 7 bases and J by 3 bases, and 13 bases separated the two germline ends. The CDR3 loop spans 13 amino acids. CDR1 is SEHNR, CDR2 FQNEAQ, per germline (reference sequence). CDR3 loop: CASKERWGYEQYF. CDR3 sequence (DNA): TGTGCCAGCAAAGAAAGATGGGGCTACGAGCAGTACTTC.

The chain couples TRBV5-1 to TRBJ2-1; 14 positions agree with TRBD2. Per germline, CDR1 SGHRS and CDR2 YFSETQ. The V gene end was trimmed by 4 bases and the J gene end by 2 bases; junction bases not matched to a gene: 8. The CDR3 consists of 18 residues. The CDR3 here is CASSRLAGGPGTYNEQFF. CDR3 coding DNA: TGCGCCAGCAGCCGACTAGCGGGGGGGCCCGGGACCTACAATGAGCAGTTCTTC.

The J gene is TRBJ1-1, the V gene TRBV18; 7 nucleotides match TRBD1. This CDR3 is built from 12 residues. Trimming took 4 bases from V and 13 from J; bases not matched to a gene: 9. Germline V gene sequence: CDR1 KGHSH, CDR2 LQKENI. CDR3 amino acids: CASSRPQGVVFF. The CDR3 nucleotides are TGTGCCAGCTCACGGCCGCAGGGGGTAGTTTTCTTT. Combining the CDR3 with reference TRBV18 and TRBJ1-1 gives the whole variable domain NAGVMQNPRHLVRRRGQEARLRCSPMKGHSHVYWYRQLPEEGLKFMVYLQKENIIDESGMPKERFSAEFPKEGPSILRIQQVVRGDSAAYFCASSRPQGVVFFGQGTRLTVV.

This clone has only one observation. The chain joins TRBV5-1 to TRBJ2-7, with 10 bases lining up with TRBD1. Germline V lookup: CDR1 SGHRS, CDR2 YFSETQ. The J segment lost 2 bases and the V segment lost 4 bases, leaving 12 bases of the junction unmatched. CDR3 length: 17 amino acids. This chain's CDR3 is CASSQTPGQGIPYEQYF. The CDR3 nucleotides read TGCGCCAGCAGCCAAACTCCGGGACAGGGGATACCCTACGAGCAGTACTTC.